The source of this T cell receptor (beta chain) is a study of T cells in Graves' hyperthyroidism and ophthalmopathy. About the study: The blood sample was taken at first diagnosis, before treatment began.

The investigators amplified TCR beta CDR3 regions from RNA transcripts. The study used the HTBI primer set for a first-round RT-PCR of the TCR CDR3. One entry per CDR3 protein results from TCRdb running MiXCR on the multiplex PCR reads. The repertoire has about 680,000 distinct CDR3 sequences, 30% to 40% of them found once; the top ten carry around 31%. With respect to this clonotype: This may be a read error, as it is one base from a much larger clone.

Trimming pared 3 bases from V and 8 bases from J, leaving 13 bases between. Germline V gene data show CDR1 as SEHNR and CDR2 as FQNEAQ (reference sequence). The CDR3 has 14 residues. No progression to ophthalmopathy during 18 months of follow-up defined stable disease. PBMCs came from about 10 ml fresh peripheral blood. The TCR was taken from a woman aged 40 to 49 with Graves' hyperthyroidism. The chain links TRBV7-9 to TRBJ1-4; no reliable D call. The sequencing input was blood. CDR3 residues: CASSFGLGPEKLFF. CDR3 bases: TGTGCCAGCAGCTTTGGCCTGGGCCCCGAAAAACTGTTTTTT.